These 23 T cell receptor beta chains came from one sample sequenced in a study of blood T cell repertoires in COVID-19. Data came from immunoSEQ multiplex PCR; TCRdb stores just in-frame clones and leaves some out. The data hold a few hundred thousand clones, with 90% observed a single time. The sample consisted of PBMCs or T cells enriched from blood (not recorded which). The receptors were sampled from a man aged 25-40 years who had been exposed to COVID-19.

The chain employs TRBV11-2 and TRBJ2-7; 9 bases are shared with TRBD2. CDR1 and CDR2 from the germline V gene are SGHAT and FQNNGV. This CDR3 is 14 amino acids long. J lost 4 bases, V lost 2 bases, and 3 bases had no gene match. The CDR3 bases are TGTGCCAGCAGCTTATTGGCGGGGGGGTACGAGCAGTACTTC. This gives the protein CASSLLAGGYEQYF.

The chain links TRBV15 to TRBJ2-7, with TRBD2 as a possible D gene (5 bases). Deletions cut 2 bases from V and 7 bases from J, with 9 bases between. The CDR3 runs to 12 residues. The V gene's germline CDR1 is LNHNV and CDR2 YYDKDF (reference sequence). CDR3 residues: CATSRTRREQYF. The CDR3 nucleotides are TGTGCCACCAGCAGAACTAGGCGGGAGCAGTACTTC.

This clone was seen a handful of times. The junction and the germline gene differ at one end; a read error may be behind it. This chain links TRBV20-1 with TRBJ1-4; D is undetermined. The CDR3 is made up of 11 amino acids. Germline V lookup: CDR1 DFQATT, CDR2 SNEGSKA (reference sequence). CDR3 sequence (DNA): TGCAGTGCTAGAGATGCGGCTCACGGGGTTTTT. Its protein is CSARDAAHGVF.

CDR3 bases: TGTGCCAGCAGTTTGGGCGGGTCGGATGGCTACACCTTC. Translated, it gives CASSLGGSDGYTF. The gene calls are TRBV12-3 or TRBV12-4 and TRBJ1-2; D is uncertain. The V end lost 3 bases, the J end lost 6 bases, and 11 bases lay between the germline ends. The CDR3 sequence is 13 residues long.

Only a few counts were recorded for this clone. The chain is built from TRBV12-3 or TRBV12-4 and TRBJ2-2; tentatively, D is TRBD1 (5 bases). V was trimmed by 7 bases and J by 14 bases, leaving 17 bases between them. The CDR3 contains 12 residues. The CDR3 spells CASTQGPGPLFF. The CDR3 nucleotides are TGTGCCAGCACTCAGGGTCCCGGCCCTCTGTTTTTT.

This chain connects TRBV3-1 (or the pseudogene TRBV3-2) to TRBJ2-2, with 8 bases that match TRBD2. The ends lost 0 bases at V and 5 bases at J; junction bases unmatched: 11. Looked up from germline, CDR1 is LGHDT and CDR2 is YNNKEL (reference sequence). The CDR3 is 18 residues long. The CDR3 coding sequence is TGTGCCAGCAGCCAAGATTACGGGGGGGCGGCATTAACCGGGGAGCTGTTTTTT. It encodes CASSQDYGGAALTGELFF.

CDR3 bases: TGTGCCAGCAGTTTCAATCATCGGGGTGGCTACACCTTC. Amino acid sequence: CASSFNHRGGYTF. The chain recombines TRBV12-3 or TRBV12-4 with TRBJ1-2, with no clear D. The ends were cut back, 3 bases at V and 7 bases at J, with 12 bases in the middle. This CDR3 is built from 13 residues.

The CDR3 region has the DNA TGTGCTAGTGGCCAGTACGCTGCTGAAGCTTTCTTT. This encodes CASGQYAAEAFF. The V and J genes are TRBV12-5 and TRBJ1-1; D gene ambiguous. Trimming stripped 6 bases from V and 6 bases from J, with 11 bases between. Germline V gene data show CDR1 as LGHNT and CDR2 as FRNRAP. This CDR3 comprises 12 residues. Drawing the rest from reference TRBV12-5 and TRBJ1-1, the complete variable domain is DARVTQTPRHKVTEMGQEVTMRCQPILGHNTVFWYRQTMMQGLELLAYFRNRAPLDDSGMPKDRFSAEMPDATLATLKIQPSEPRDSAVYFCASGQYAAEAFFGQGTRLTVV.

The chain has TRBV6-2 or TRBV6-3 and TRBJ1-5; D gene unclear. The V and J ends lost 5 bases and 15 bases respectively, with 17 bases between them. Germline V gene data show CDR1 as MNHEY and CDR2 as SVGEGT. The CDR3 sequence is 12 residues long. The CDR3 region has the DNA TGTGCCAGCAGTACTGAAAGCGAGTCACCGCATTTT. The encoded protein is CASSTESESPHF.

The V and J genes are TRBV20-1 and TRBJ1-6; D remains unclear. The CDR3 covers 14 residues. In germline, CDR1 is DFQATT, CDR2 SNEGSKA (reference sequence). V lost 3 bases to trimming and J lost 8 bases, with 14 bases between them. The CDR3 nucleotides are TGCAGTGCTAGTGGAGGCTTCATGGATTCACCCCTCCACTTT. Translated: CSASGGFMDSPLHF.

Here the CDR3 reads CASSRGRGLAATYEQYF. CDR3 DNA sequence: TGTGCCAGCAGCAGAGGCAGGGGACTAGCGGCGACATACGAGCAGTACTTC. The J gene is TRBJ2-7, the V gene TRBV7-6, with 11 bases identical to TRBD2. V dropped 5 bases and J dropped 4; count of bases not matched to a gene: 13. The CDR3 contains 17 residues. Germline CDR1 and CDR2: SGHVS and FNYEAQ. The variable domain in full, with the rest retrieved from reference TRBV7-6 and TRBJ2-7, is GAGVSQSPRYKVTKRGQDVALRCDPISGHVSLYWYRQALGQGPEFLTYFNYEAQQDKSGLPNDRFSAERPEGSISTLTIQRTEQRDSAMYRCASSRGRGLAATYEQYFGPGTRLTVT.

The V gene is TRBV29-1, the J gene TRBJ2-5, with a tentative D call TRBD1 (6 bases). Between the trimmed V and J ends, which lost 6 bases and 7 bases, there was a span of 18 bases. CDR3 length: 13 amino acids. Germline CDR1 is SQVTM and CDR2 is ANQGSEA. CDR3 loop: CSVTPQGYGTQYF. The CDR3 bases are TGCAGCGTGACCCCACAGGGTTATGGGACCCAGTACTTC.

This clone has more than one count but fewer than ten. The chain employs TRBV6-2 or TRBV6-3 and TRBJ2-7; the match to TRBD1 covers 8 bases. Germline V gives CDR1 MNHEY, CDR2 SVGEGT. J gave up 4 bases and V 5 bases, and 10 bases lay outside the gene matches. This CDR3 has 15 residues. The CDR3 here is CASSPGQGSSYEQYF. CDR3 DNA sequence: TGTGCCAGCAGTCCCGGACAGGGATCTTCATACGAGCAGTACTTC.

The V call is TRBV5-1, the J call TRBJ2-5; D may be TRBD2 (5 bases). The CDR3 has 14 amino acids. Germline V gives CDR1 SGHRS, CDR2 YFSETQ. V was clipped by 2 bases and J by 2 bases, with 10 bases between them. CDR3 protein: CASSFRTSQETQYF. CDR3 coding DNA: TGCGCCAGCAGCTTTCGAACTAGTCAAGAGACCCAGTACTTC.

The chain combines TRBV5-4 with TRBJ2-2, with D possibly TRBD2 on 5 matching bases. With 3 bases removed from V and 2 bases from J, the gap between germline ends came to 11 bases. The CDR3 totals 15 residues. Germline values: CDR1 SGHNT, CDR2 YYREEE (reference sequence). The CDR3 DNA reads TGTGCCAGCAGCTCGATGACTACCAACACCGGGGAGCTGTTTTTT. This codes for CASSSMTTNTGELFF.

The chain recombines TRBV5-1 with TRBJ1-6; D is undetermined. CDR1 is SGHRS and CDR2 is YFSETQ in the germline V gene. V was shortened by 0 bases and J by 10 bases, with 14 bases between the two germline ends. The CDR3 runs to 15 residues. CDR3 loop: CASSLGASTGSPLHF. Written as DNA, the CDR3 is TGCGCCAGCAGCTTGGGCGCCTCTACGGGGTCACCCCTCCACTTT. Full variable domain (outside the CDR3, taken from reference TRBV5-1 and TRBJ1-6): KAGVTQTPRYLIKTRGQQVTLSCSPISGHRSVSWYQQTPGQGLQFLFEYFSETQRNKGNFPGRFSGRQFSNSRSEMNVSTLELGDSALYLCASSLGASTGSPLHFGNGTRLTVT.

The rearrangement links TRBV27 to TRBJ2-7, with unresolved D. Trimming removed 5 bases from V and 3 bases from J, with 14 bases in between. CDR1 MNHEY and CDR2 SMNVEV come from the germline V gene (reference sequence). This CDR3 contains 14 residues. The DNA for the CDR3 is TGTGCCAGCAGTCCCCTCGACAATTACTACGAGCAGTACTTC. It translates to CASSPLDNYYEQYF.

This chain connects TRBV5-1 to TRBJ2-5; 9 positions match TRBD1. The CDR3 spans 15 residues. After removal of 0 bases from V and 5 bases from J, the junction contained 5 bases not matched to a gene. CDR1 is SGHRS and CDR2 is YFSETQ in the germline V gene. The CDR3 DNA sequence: TGCGCCAGCAGCTTGGACACAGGGGGCCGGGAGACCCAGTACTTC. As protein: CASSLDTGGRETQYF.

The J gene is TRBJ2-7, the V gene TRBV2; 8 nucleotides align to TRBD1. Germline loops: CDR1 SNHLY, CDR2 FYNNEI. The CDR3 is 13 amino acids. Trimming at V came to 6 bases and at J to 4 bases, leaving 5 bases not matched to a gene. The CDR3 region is CASRKGDRYEQYF. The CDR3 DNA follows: TGTGCCAGCAGGAAAGGGGACAGGTACGAGCAGTACTTC.

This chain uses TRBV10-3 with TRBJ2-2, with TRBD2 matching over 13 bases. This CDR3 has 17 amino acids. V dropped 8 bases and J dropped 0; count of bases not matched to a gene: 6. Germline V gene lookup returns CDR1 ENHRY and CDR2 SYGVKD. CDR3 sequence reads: CAIFRTSGGANTGELFF. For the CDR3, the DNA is TGTGCCATCTTCAGGACTAGCGGGGGCGCGAACACCGGGGAGCTGTTTTTT.

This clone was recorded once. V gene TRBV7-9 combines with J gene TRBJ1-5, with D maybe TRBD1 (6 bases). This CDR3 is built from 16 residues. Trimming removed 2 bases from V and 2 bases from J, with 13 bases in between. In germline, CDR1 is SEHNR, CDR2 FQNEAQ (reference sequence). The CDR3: CASSLTTGIGNQPQHF. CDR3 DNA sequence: TGTGCCAGCAGCTTAACCACAGGGATAGGCAATCAGCCCCAGCATTTT.

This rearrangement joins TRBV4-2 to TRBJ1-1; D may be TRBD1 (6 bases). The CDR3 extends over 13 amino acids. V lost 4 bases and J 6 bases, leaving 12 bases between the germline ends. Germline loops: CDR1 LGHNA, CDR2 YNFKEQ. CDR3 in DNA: TGTGCCAGCAGCCCACAGGGACGGGCTGAAGCTTTCTTT. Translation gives CASSPQGRAEAFF.

Here the CDR3 reads CASSPPFPKNLDYEQYF. The CDR3 nucleotides read TGTGCCAGCTCACCACCGTTTCCGAAAAACCTAGACTACGAGCAGTACTTC. The chain uses TRBV18 and TRBJ2-7; D gene unclear. The CDR3 covers 17 residues. Trimming shortened V by 0 bases and J by 3 bases, and 18 bases separated the two germline ends. Germline V gene sequence: CDR1 KGHSH, CDR2 LQKENI.